Sequencing of this T cell receptor (beta chain) was carried out in a study of shared clonotypes between healthy human individuals. Whole-study findings and limits: The sharing of approximately 5.1% of naive CD4 clonotypes was seen across a few donors.

V lost 6 bases and J lost 6; bases outside the gene matches: 10. This CDR3 spans 15 amino acids. The germline V gene encodes CDR1 MNHEY and CDR2 SMNVEV (reference sequence). In regard to this clone: Its cognate antigen is unknown.

Original methodology: Filtering differed for immunoSEQ, which gave only junction sequences without quality scores. Clones were sequenced by immunoSEQ multiplex PCR, and TCRdb holds only the in-frame ones, with some missing. Clonal size and the V and J genes are those of that table, whereas D and trimming came from the DNA. In the table there are 730,000 or so clones, approximately 79% of which are singletons. Source material: memory CD4+ T cells sorted from blood. As for subset: CD45RA-negative fraction. The origin of this receptor is a woman under 40 in good health. The chain links TRBV27 to TRBJ1-5; TRBD1 agrees at 8 bases. The CDR3 DNA is TGTGCCAGCAGACGCCAACAGGGGGAAGGTCAGCCCCAGCATTTT. Translated: CASRRQQGEGQPQHF.